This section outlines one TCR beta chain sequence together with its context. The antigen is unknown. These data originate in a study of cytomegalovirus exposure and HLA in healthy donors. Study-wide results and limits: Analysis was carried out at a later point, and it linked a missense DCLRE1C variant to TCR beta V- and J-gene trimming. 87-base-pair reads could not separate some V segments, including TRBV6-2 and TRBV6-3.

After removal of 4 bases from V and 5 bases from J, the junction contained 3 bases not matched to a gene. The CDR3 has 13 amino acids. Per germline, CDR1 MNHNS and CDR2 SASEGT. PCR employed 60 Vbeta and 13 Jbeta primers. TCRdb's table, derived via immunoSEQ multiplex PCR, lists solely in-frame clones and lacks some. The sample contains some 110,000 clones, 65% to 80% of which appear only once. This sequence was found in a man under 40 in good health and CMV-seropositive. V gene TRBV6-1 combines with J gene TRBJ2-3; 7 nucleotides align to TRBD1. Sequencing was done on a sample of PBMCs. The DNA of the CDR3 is TGTGCCAGCAGTGCCGACAGGGTAGATACGCAGTATTTT. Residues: CASSADRVDTQYF.